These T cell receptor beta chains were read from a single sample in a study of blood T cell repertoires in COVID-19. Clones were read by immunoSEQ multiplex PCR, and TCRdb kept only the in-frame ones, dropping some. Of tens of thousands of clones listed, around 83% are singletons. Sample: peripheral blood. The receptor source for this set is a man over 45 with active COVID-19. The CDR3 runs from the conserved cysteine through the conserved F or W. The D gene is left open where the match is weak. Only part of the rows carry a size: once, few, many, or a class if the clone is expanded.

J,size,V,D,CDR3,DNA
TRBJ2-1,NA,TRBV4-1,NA,CASRVAGGINEQFF,TGCGCCAGCCGCGTGGCGGGCGGGATAAATGAGCAGTTCTTC
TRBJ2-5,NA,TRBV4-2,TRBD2,CASSLGLAGEAPETQYF,TGTGCCAGCAGCCTCGGACTAGCGGGAGAAGCTCCAGAGACCCAGTACTTC
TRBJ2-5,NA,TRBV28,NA,CASSGGAEETQYF,TGTGCCAGCAGTGGGGGGGCCGAAGAGACCCAGTACTTC
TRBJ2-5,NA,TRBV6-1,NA,CASGGSGETQYF,TGTGCCAGCGGGGGGAGTGGGGAGACCCAGTACTTC
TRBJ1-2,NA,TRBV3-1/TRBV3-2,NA,CASSQLSGRTNYGYTF,TGTGCCAGCAGCCAACTGTCTGGGAGAACTAACTATGGCTACACCTTC
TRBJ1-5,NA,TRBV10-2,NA,CASSRAGESNQPQHF,TGCGCCAGCAGTCGGGCAGGGGAGAGCAATCAGCCCCAGCATTTT
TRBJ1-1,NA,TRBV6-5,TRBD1,CASSPRGQGTEAFF,TGTGCCAGCAGTCCCCGAGGACAGGGCACTGAAGCTTTCTTT
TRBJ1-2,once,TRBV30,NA,CAWSPDRDSNYGYTF,TGTGCCTGGAGTCCCGATCGGGATTCTAACTATGGCTACACCTTC
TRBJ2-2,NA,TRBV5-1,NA,CASSLGRGNTGELFF,TGCGCCAGCAGCTTGGGGAGGGGTAACACCGGGGAGCTGTTTTTT
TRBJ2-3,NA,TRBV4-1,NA,CASSPGPHRAGTDTQYF,TGCGCCAGCAGCCCTGGCCCGCACAGGGCCGGCACAGATACGCAGTATTTT
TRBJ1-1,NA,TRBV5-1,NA,CASSLTAEAFF,TGCGCCAGCAGCCTGACTGCTGAAGCTTTCTTT
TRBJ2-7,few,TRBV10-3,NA,CAISDGTGAREQYF,TGTGCCATCAGTGATGGAACGGGAGCGAGGGAGCAGTACTTC
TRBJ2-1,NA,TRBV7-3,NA,CASSLTVRDEQFF,TGTGCCAGCAGCTTAACGGTACGGGATGAGCAGTTCTTC
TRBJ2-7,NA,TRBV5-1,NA,CASNLGGRDYEQYF,TGCGCCAGCAACTTGGGTGGCAGGGACTACGAGCAGTACTTC
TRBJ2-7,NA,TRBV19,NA,CASKDTQSYEQYF,TGTGCCAGTAAGGACACTCAATCCTACGAGCAGTACTTC
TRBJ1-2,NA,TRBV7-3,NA,CASSLDRLSNYGYTF,TGTGCCAGCAGCCTCGACAGGTTAAGTAACTATGGCTACACCTTC
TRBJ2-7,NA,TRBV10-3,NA,CATSESSYEQYF,TGTGCCACCTCGGAGAGCTCCTACGAGCAGTACTTC
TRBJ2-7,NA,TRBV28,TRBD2,CASSSPRGRAGYEQYF,TGTGCCAGCAGTTCCCCTCGCGGGAGGGCCGGTTACGAGCAGTACTTC
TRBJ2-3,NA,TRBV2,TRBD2,CASSEVRGGATDTQYF,TGTGCCAGCAGTGAAGTCCGCGGGGGGGCCACAGATACGCAGTATTTT
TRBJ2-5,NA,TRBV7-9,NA,CASSPLLSLAPKETQYF,TGTGCCAGCAGCCCCCTTTTGTCGCTGGCTCCCAAAGAGACCCAGTACTTC
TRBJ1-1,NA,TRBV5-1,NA,CASRRDPRDTEAFF,TGCGCCAGCAGGCGCGACCCTCGGGACACTGAAGCTTTCTTT
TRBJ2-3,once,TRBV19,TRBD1,CASRTGGLTDTQYF,TGTGCCAGTAGGACAGGGGGCTTAACAGATACGCAGTATTTT
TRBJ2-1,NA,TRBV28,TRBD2,CASRSDWGLAGTHRSHEQFF,TGTGCCAGCAGATCGGACTGGGGACTAGCGGGGACCCACCGTAGTCATGAGCAGTTCTTC
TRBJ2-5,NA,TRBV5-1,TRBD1,CASSPTGSDETQYF,TGCGCCAGCAGCCCGACAGGGAGCGACGAGACCCAGTACTTC
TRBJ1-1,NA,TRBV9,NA,CASSLITGIGNTEAFF,TGTGCCAGCAGCTTGATAACAGGGATCGGGAACACTGAAGCTTTCTTT